Shown below are 8 T cell receptor beta chains from a single sample sequenced in a study of Graves' ophthalmopathy and Graves' hyperthyroidism. For repertoire sequencing, the TCR beta CDR3 regions were amplified from RNA transcripts. Second-round multiplex PCR came after a first-round RT-PCR that employed HTBI primers. TCRdb analysed the multiplex PCR reads with MiXCR anew, one entry per CDR3 protein. The table shows almost 400,000 distinct CDR3 sequences, with around 16% occurring only once. Material: peripheral blood. The receptors come from a woman under 30 with Graves' ophthalmopathy.

This clonotype was seen many times. The chain recombines TRBV15 with TRBJ2-6; 10 nucleotides agree with TRBD1. The V and J ends lost 8 bases and 1 base, in that order; junction bases with no gene match: 5. CDR1 and CDR2 from the germline V gene are LNHNV and YYDKDF (reference sequence). This CDR3 comprises 16 residues. CDR3 sequence reads: CATPGTGASGANVLTF. The DNA of the CDR3 is TGTGCCACCCCCGGGACAGGGGCTTCTGGGGCCAACGTCCTGACTTTC.

V usage is TRBV2 and J usage is TRBJ2-5, with 9 bases identical to TRBD2. Germline-derived CDR1 and CDR2 are SNHLY and FYNNEI. V gave up 6 bases and J gave up 5 bases; unmatched junction bases: 7. The CDR3 extends over 14 amino acids. DNA for the CDR3: TGTGCCAGCAGCGATGGGACTAGCAGGGAGACCCAGTACTTC. Its translation is CASSDGTSRETQYF.

Many counts were recorded for this clonotype. V and J are TRBV27 and TRBJ1-5, with D possibly TRBD1 on 5 matching bases. This CDR3 has 13 amino acids. The germline V gene encodes CDR1 MNHEY and CDR2 SMNVEV (reference sequence). V lost 3 bases to trimming and J lost 7 bases, with 10 bases between them. CDR3 coding DNA: TGTGCCAGCAGTTTCCAGGGACGCCAGCCCCAGCATTTT. Translation: CASSFQGRQPQHF.

Details on this clonotype: This clone may be a read error of a much larger clone one base away. The chain recombines TRBV12-3 or TRBV12-4 with TRBJ1-2; D is uncertain. This CDR3 contains 13 residues. CDR3 in amino acids: CASSLDAGYGHTF. CDR3 nucleotides: TGTGCCAGCAGTTTAGACGCGGGCTATGGCCACACCTTC.

This clonotype was seen ten or more times. J is TRBJ1-1 and V is TRBV27, with 9 bases fitting TRBD1. Germline assignment: CDR1 MNHEY and CDR2 SMNVEV (reference sequence). Losses at the gene ends were 4 bases for V and 5 bases for J; bases not matched to a gene: 2. The length of the CDR3 is 13 residues. CDR3 amino acids: CASSYRGQTEAFF. DNA of the CDR3: TGTGCCAGCAGTTACAGGGGGCAGACTGAAGCTTTCTTT.

The chain couples TRBV15 to TRBJ2-5; D gene ambiguous. The germline V and J ends were trimmed by 3 bases and 5 bases, with 16 bases remaining between them. Germline CDR1 and CDR2: LNHNV and YYDKDF (reference sequence). The CDR3 is made up of 15 amino acids. DNA for the CDR3: TGTGCCACCAGCAGCCTCTGGACGGGCAAGGAGACCCAGTACTTC. This translates into CATSSLWTGKETQYF.

The chain links TRBV28 to TRBJ2-7; D gene uncertain. There are 13 residues in the CDR3. The V end was cut by 8 bases, the J end by 6 bases, with 17 bases between. Germline assignment: CDR1 MDHEN and CDR2 SYDVKM. Here the CDR3 DNA reads TGTGCCAGCCAATCGAACAATTTGAGCGAGCAGTACTTC. This sequence encodes CASQSNNLSEQYF. Combining the CDR3 with reference TRBV28 and TRBJ2-7 gives the whole variable domain DVKVTQSSRYLVKRTGEKVFLECVQDMDHENMFWYRQDPGLGLRLIYFSYDVKMKEKGDIPEGYSVSREKKERFSLILESASTNQTSMYLCASQSNNLSEQYFGPGTRLTVT.

This clonotype was detected ten times or more. The V call is TRBV6-2 or TRBV6-3, the J call TRBJ2-7; 10 bases map to TRBD1. The CDR3 totals 15 residues. Per the germline V gene, CDR1 is MNHEY and CDR2 is SVGEGT. The V gene end was trimmed by 4 bases and the J gene end by 4 bases; junction bases not matched to a gene: 7. DNA of the CDR3: TGTGCCAGCAGTTTCTTAAGGGACAGGGGATACGAGCAGTACTTC. Translating it yields CASSFLRDRGYEQYF.